This is a list of T cell receptor beta chains from one sample in a study of spatial heterogeneity in lung cancer. MiXCR, applied by TCRdb to the 5' RACE reads, yields one record per CDR3 protein. The profile shows 43,000 or so distinct CDR3 sequences, approximately 12% of them singletons. This material consisted of PBMCs, taken at follow-up. The receptors originated from a male donor with early-stage non-small cell lung cancer. Both conserved end residues are part of each CDR3. A D gene is named only where the DNA matches it firmly. Only some rows state a clone size, as once, few, many or a class for expanded clones.

TRBV7-2	TRBJ1-5	NA	NA	CASSLSQHYNQPQHF	TGTGCCAGCAGCCTCTCCCAACACTACAATCAGCCCCAGCATTTT
TRBV5-1	TRBJ2-7	NA	few	CASRPTGGPSYEQYF	TGCGCCAGCAGGCCGACTGGCGGACCTTCCTACGAGCAGTACTTC
TRBV11-1	TRBJ1-1	TRBD1	few	CASRGQGLMNTEAFF	TGTGCCAGCAGGGGACAGGGCCTTATGAACACTGAAGCTTTCTTT
TRBV30	TRBJ1-1	NA	few	CAWTGGPGLNTEAFF	TGTGCCTGGACGGGAGGTCCAGGTCTAAACACTGAAGCTTTCTTT
TRBV28	TRBJ1-5	TRBD1	many	CASRPGQGDQPQHF	TGTGCCAGCAGACCGGGACAGGGGGACCAGCCCCAGCATTTT
TRBV12-3/TRBV12-4	TRBJ1-3	NA	NA	CASSLLRSSGNTIYF	TGTGCCAGCAGTTTACTCAGGAGCTCTGGAAACACCATATATTTT
TRBV5-4	TRBJ1-2	NA	few	CASSLDRERDYGYTF	TGTGCCAGCAGCTTGGACAGGGAGAGGGACTATGGCTACACCTTC
TRBV5-4	TRBJ1-1	NA	few	CASSLGRGRAMTEAFF	TGTGCCAGCAGCTTGGGCAGAGGCAGGGCAATGACTGAAGCTTTCTTT
TRBV7-9	TRBJ1-1	NA	NA	CASSLYTSRRNTEAFF	TGTGCCAGCAGCTTATATACGAGTCGGAGAAACACTGAAGCTTTCTTT
TRBV7-8	TRBJ1-2	NA	few	CASSSPGRANYGYTF	TGTGCCAGCTCAAGCCCCGGGAGAGCTAACTATGGCTACACCTTC
TRBV3-1	TRBJ2-1	NA	many	CASSQQESGWDYNEQFF	TGTGCCAGCAGCCAACAAGAGTCTGGATGGGATTACAATGAGCAGTTCTTC
TRBV6-5	TRBJ1-2	NA	many	CASRGDTADGYTF	TGTGCCAGCCGTGGAGACACAGCGGATGGCTACACCTTC
TRBV5-4	TRBJ1-5	NA	many	CASSSGRGQPQHF	TGTGCCAGCAGCTCGGGACGGGGTCAGCCCCAGCATTTT
TRBV9	TRBJ2-3	TRBD2	NA	CASSGASGNPSTDTQYF	TGTGCCAGCAGCGGCGCTAGCGGGAACCCTAGCACAGATACGCAGTATTTT
TRBV24-1	TRBJ2-2	NA	many	CATDSRTGTGELFF	TGTGCCACGGACTCCCGAACGGGGACCGGGGAGCTGTTTTTT
TRBV20-1	TRBJ2-1	TRBD1	NA	CSAKSSQGAVYNEQFF	TGCAGTGCTAAAAGCTCGCAGGGGGCGGTCTACAATGAGCAGTTCTTC
TRBV27	TRBJ1-2	TRBD1	NA	CASSLSGTGRNYGYTF	TGTGCCAGCAGTTTATCCGGGACAGGGAGGAACTATGGCTACACCTTC
TRBV28	TRBJ2-5	NA	many	CASSPDQRETQYF	TGTGCCAGCAGTCCCGACCAGAGGGAGACCCAGTACTTC
TRBV5-4	TRBJ1-2	TRBD1	few	CASRTGTGVTYGYTF	TGTGCCAGCAGGACCGGGACAGGGGTCACCTATGGCTACACCTTC
TRBV18	TRBJ1-2	NA	many	CASSPPAVYGYTF	TGTGCCAGCTCACCACCAGCGGTCTATGGCTACACCTTC
TRBV6-4	TRBJ1-1	NA	many	CASPLVTGYNGVTEAFF	TGTGCCAGTCCTTTGGTGACAGGCTACAATGGGGTCACTGAAGCTTTCTTT
TRBV7-2	TRBJ1-5	NA	few	CASSLSPGGGNQPQHF	TGTGCCAGCAGCTTAAGTCCCGGGGGAGGCAATCAGCCCCAGCATTTT
TRBV27	TRBJ1-1	NA	NA	CASSYLMNTEAFF	TGTGCCAGCAGTTACCTAATGAACACTGAAGCTTTCTTT
TRBV20-1	TRBJ2-2	NA	many	CSASGTSNTGELFF	TGCAGTGCTTCCGGGACATCGAACACCGGGGAGCTGTTTTTT
TRBV19	TRBJ1-2	NA	many	CASSLQTTYGYTF	TGTGCCAGTAGCTTACAGACTACCTATGGCTACACCTTC
TRBV6-6	TRBJ1-5	NA	many	CASSYDIELNQPQHF	TGTGCCAGCAGTTACGACATTGAGCTTAATCAGCCCCAGCATTTT
TRBV9	TRBJ2-7	TRBD2	few	CASSPVGLAGAEQYF	TGTGCCAGCAGCCCCGTGGGACTAGCGGGAGCTGAGCAGTACTTC
TRBV2	TRBJ2-3	NA	NA	CASGADTQYF	TGTGCCAGCGGAGCGGATACGCAGTATTTT
TRBV29-1	TRBJ2-3	NA	many	CSVETGRLVTQYF	TGCAGCGTTGAAACAGGGAGGTTGGTTACGCAGTATTTT
TRBV9	TRBJ1-4	NA	many	CASSVSKRGDEKLFF	TGTGCCAGCAGCGTGTCAAAAAGGGGAGATGAAAAACTGTTTTTT
TRBV7-9	TRBJ2-3	NA	many	CASSLRNTDTQYF	TGTGCCAGCAGCTTACGGAACACAGATACGCAGTATTTT
TRBV5-6	TRBJ1-2	TRBD1	many	CASSLAGQEIGYTF	TGTGCCAGCAGCTTGGCGGGACAGGAGATTGGCTACACCTTC
TRBV15	TRBJ2-2	NA	NA	CATSYLDSSPGELFF	TGTGCCACCAGCTACCTGGACAGCTCCCCCGGGGAGCTGTTTTTT
TRBV5-1	TRBJ2-3	NA	many	CASSPRETSTDTQYF	TGCGCCAGCAGCCCCCGGGAGACTAGCACAGATACGCAGTATTTT
TRBV25-1	TRBJ1-4	NA	many	CASSETGWGEKLFF	TGTGCCAGCAGTGAGACAGGTTGGGGTGAAAAACTGTTTTTT
TRBV6-5	TRBJ1-1	NA	NA	CASSYGDTEAFF	TGTGCCAGCAGTTATGGCGACACTGAAGCTTTCTTT
TRBV30	TRBJ1-4	NA	many	CAWSAEVAEKLFF	TGTGCCTGGTCGGCCGAGGTTGCTGAAAAACTGTTTTTT
TRBV19	TRBJ1-5	TRBD1	many	CASTVDRVSNQPQHF	TGTGCCAGTACCGTGGACAGGGTGAGCAATCAGCCCCAGCATTTT
TRBV7-8	TRBJ2-7	NA	few	CASTFGTEQYF	TGTGCCAGCACTTTCGGTACCGAGCAGTACTTC
TRBV11-2	TRBJ1-5	NA	many	CASSRGGNQPQHF	TGTGCCAGCAGCCGGGGGGGCAATCAGCCCCAGCATTTT
TRBV12-3/TRBV12-4	TRBJ1-5	NA	many	CASRSEWGSNQPQHF	TGTGCCAGCAGAAGTGAGTGGGGTAGCAATCAGCCCCAGCATTTT
TRBV12-3/TRBV12-4	TRBJ1-2	NA	NA	CASSIAGEGYTF	TGTGCCAGCAGCATCGCGGGAGAAGGCTACACCTTC
TRBV19	TRBJ2-1	TRBD2	NA	CASSILLAGTDEQFF	TGTGCCAGTAGTATCCTACTAGCGGGAACCGATGAGCAGTTCTTC
TRBV23-1	TRBJ2-7	NA	few	CASSGCVDEQYF	TGCGCCAGCAGTGGTTGCGTCGACGAGCAGTACTTC
TRBV7-9	TRBJ1-5	NA	many	CASSLANRAQPQHF	TGTGCCAGCAGCTTAGCAAACAGGGCCCAGCCCCAGCATTTT
TRBV6-2/TRBV6-3	TRBJ2-1	TRBD2	few	CASSYYTSAPYNEQFF	TGTGCCAGCAGTTACTATACTAGCGCTCCCTACAATGAGCAGTTCTTC